Listed below are T cell receptor beta chains from one sample, sequenced in a study of PD-L1 blockade in urothelial cancer. TCRdb's table, derived via immunoSEQ multiplex PCR, lists solely in-frame clones and lacks some. The sample records over 40,000 clones, about 88% being singletons. The specimen comprised PBMCs, sampled around atezolizumab (anti-PD-L1) treatment. The origin of the receptors is a man between 65 and 85 years old with urothelial cancer. CDR3s include the opening cysteine and the closing phenylalanine or tryptophan. D genes are given only for firm matches. A clone size is listed for some rows: how often the clone was seen (once, few, many), or a class if it is expanded.

>-|-|TRBJ2-2|TRBV5-1|13
TGCGCCAGCAGCTTGTCCGTAACCGGGGAGCTGTTTTTT
CASSLSVTGELFF
>-|TRBD1|TRBJ1-5|TRBV28|16
TGTGCCAGCAGTGGGCCGGGACAGATTAGCAATCAGCCCCAGCATTTT
CASSGPGQISNQPQHF
>-|-|TRBJ2-7|TRBV7-7|14
TGTGCTAGCAGCTTAGGGGGTCGAGGGAGCGAGCAGTACTTC
CASSLGGRGSEQYF
>once|TRBD1|TRBJ1-4|TRBV7-6|14
TGTGCCAGCAGCACCAGGGGGAGTTTTGAAAAACTGTTTTTT
CASSTRGSFEKLFF
>-|TRBD2|TRBJ2-1|TRBV6-4|13
TGTGCCAGCAGTGAGGAAGCGGGGAATGAGCAGTTCTTC
CASSEEAGNEQFF
>-|-|TRBJ1-5|TRBV6-6|12
TGTGCCAGCACGGCGGGGCCCCAGCCCCAGCATTTT
CASTAGPQPQHF
>-|TRBD2|TRBJ2-7|TRBV19|13
TGTGCCAGTAGGCCAGCGGGACCTGGCGAGCAGTACTTC
CASRPAGPGEQYF
>-|TRBD1|TRBJ2-1|TRBV27|14
TGTGCCAGCAGTGTGGGGACAGTTAACAATGAGCAGTTCTTC
CASSVGTVNNEQFF
>-|TRBD1|TRBJ2-7|TRBV10-3|15
TGTGCCATCAGTGGCACGGGACAGGGGTCCCACGAGCAGTACTTC
CAISGTGQGSHEQYF
>few|-|TRBJ2-1|TRBV4-1|17
TGCGCCAGCAGCCCCCGCCCCATAGCAGCCTCCTACAATGAGCAGTTCTTC
CASSPRPIAASYNEQFF
>-|TRBD1|TRBJ1-1|TRBV6-5|15
TGTGCCAGCAGTTACAAGGGGGCCATGAACACTGAAGCTTTCTTT
CASSYKGAMNTEAFF
>once|TRBD1|TRBJ1-5|TRBV19|13
TGTGCCAGTAGTCCGGGACAGGATCAGCCCCAGCATTTT
CASSPGQDQPQHF
>-|TRBD2|TRBJ2-7|TRBV6-1|14
TGTGCCAGCAGGGCAGCGGGAGGGCCCTACGAGCAGTACTTC
CASRAAGGPYEQYF
>-|-|TRBJ1-1|TRBV11-1|16
TGTGCCAGCAGCTTTCACACAGGGACTACGAACACTGAAGCTTTCTTT
CASSFHTGTTNTEAFF
>-|TRBD1|TRBJ1-1|TRBV19|15
TGTGCCAGTGCTACTCAGGGACAGCTGAACACTGAAGCTTTCTTT
CASATQGQLNTEAFF
>-|TRBD2|TRBJ2-3|TRBV7-9|16
TGTGCCAGCAGCCCGACGCTAGCGGGAAATACAGATACGCAGTATTTT
CASSPTLAGNTDTQYF
>-|TRBD2|TRBJ2-7|TRBV2|13
TGTGCCAGCAGTGAAAGCGGGAGGTACGAGCAGTACTTC
CASSESGRYEQYF
>-|-|TRBJ2-1|TRBV29-1|14
TGCAGCGTTGAAGGAAGGGGCGCCTACAATGAGCAGTTCTTC
CSVEGRGAYNEQFF
>-|-|TRBJ1-1|TRBV6-1|15
TGTGCCAGCAGTGAAGCGGGCGCTGAAGGCACTGAAGCTTTCTTT
CASSEAGAEGTEAFF
>-|TRBD2|TRBJ2-1|TRBV30|14
TGTGCCTGGAGTCCGGGACTAGCGGCTCCCAACCCGTTCTTC
CAWSPGLAAPNPFF
>-|TRBD1|TRBJ2-3|TRBV7-9|14
TGTGCCAGCAGCTTAACTCAGGGGGCAGATACGCAGTATTTT
CASSLTQGADTQYF
>-|-|TRBJ2-1|TRBV28|16
TGTGCCAGCAGTTTATGGCAGAGGAGCTCCTACAATGAGCAGTTCTTC
CASSLWQRSSYNEQFF
>-|TRBD2|TRBJ2-2|TRBV28|16
TGTGCCAGCAGTGGCCCTAGCGGCTCGAACACCGGGGAGCTGTTTTTT
CASSGPSGSNTGELFF
>-|-|TRBJ1-2|TRBV28|15
TGTGCCAGCAGTTTAAAGGCAGGGTTTTACTATGGCTACACCTTC
CASSLKAGFYYGYTF
>-|-|TRBJ2-3|TRBV30|15
TGTGCCTGGAGTCGGGCCCCAGGGGTCACAGATACGCAGTATTTT
CAWSRAPGVTDTQYF
>-|TRBD1|TRBJ2-7|TRBV30|15
TGTGCCTGGAGCACCCCCAGGGGGACAATCTACGAGCAGTACTTC
CAWSTPRGTIYEQYF
>-|TRBD1|TRBJ2-3|TRBV5-1|15
TGCGCCAGCAGCTTCGGGACAGGGAGTCCAGATACGCAGTATTTT
CASSFGTGSPDTQYF
>-|TRBD1|TRBJ2-7|TRBV6-6|15
TGTGCCAGCAGTCACCCGGGACAGGGATCCTACGAGCAGTACTTC
CASSHPGQGSYEQYF
>-|-|TRBJ1-1|TRBV18|17
TGTGCCAGCTCACCGGAGACACCCGGGGAGATGGACACTGAAGCTTTCTTT
CASSPETPGEMDTEAFF
>-|-|TRBJ1-2|TRBV28|14
TGTGCCAGCAGCCCCTCCAGGGTCTGGTATGGCTACACCTTC
CASSPSRVWYGYTF
>-|TRBD1|TRBJ2-4|TRBV9|16
TGTGCCAGCAGCGCCTCAACAGGGGGCGCGGAAAACATTCAGTACTTC
CASSASTGGAENIQYF
>-|-|TRBJ2-7|TRBV6-1|14
TGTGCCAGCAGTGAAACGGGGTATCCTTACGAGCAGTACTTC
CASSETGYPYEQYF
>-|-|TRBJ1-5|TRBV13|13
TGTGCCAGCAGCGTAAACGGTTATCAGCCCCAGCATTTT
CASSVNGYQPQHF
>-|-|TRBJ1-1|TRBV7-3|13
TGTGCCAGCAGCCCCGCGACAATTACTGAAGCTTTCTTT
CASSPATITEAFF
>-|-|TRBJ2-3|TRBV19|15
TGTGCCAGTACTACAGGGGACTCCTACACAGATACGCAGTATTTT
CASTTGDSYTDTQYF
>-|-|TRBJ1-1|TRBV6-1|14
TGTGCCAGCAGATTCATGGACAAGAACACTGAAGCTTTCTTT
CASRFMDKNTEAFF
>-|-|TRBJ1-1|TRBV10-2|11
TGCGCCAGCGGCGAACAGGAGGAAGCTTTCTTT
CASGEQEEAFF
>once|TRBD1|TRBJ1-1|TRBV2|14
TGTGCCAGCAGTGTGGACAGGGACGGGTTAAGGGCTTTCTTT
CASSVDRDGLRAFF
>few|-|TRBJ1-1|TRBV7-2|14
TGTGCCAGCAGCTTAGTTTCTTCCTACACTGAAGCTTTCTTT
CASSLVSSYTEAFF
>-|-|TRBJ2-7|TRBV19|14
TGTGCCAGTAGTATCAATAAGCAAACCTACGAGCAGTACTTC
CASSINKQTYEQYF
>-|-|TRBJ1-2|TRBV6-6|15
TGTGCCAGCAGCCCCGGACAGTTAGCTAACTATGGCTACACCTTC
CASSPGQLANYGYTF
>-|-|TRBJ2-7|TRBV27|15
TGTGCCAGCAGTTCTCATCGGACAGTTGCCTACGAGCAGTACTTC
CASSSHRTVAYEQYF
>-|TRBD1|TRBJ2-1|TRBV5-1|15
TGCGCCAGCAGCTTGATGACAGGGGAGCACAATGAGCAGTTCTTC
CASSLMTGEHNEQFF
>-|-|TRBJ1-5|TRBV10-3|14
TGTGCCATCAGGGGAACAGGGAGCAATCAGCCCCAGCATTTT
CAIRGTGSNQPQHF
>-|TRBD2|TRBJ2-7|TRBV5-1|13
TGCGCCAGCAGCTCGGGACTAGCTAACGAGCAGTACTTC
CASSSGLANEQYF
>-|-|TRBJ1-1|TRBV2|13
TGTGCCAGCACTACGGGGTCCGCCACTGAAGCTTTCTTT
CASTTGSATEAFF
>-|TRBD1|TRBJ2-7|TRBV6-1|16
TGTGCCAGCAGTGAACTGGACAGGGACGCTTGGGACGAGCAGTACTTC
CASSELDRDAWDEQYF
>once|TRBD2|TRBJ2-7|TRBV6-6|15
TGTGCCAGCAGTCCCGGACTAGCGGGACTATACGAGCAGTACTTC
CASSPGLAGLYEQYF
>-|TRBD2|TRBJ2-7|TRBV27|15
TGTGCCAGCAGTTTGACTAGCGGGGGAGAGTACGAGCAGTACTTC
CASSLTSGGEYEQYF
>-|TRBD2|TRBJ2-2|TRBV5-1|16
TGCGCCAGCAGCTGGACTAGCGGGAGTAGTACCGGGGAGCTGTTTTTT
CASSWTSGSSTGELFF
>-|TRBD1|TRBJ2-2|TRBV30|14
TGTGCCTGGAACAGGGGGAGACGCACCGGGGAGCTGTTTTTT
CAWNRGRRTGELFF